These T cell receptor beta chains were read from a single sample in a study of blood T cells in healthy people across ages. Using its own MiXCR run on the 5' RACE reads, TCRdb lists one record per CDR3 protein. The sample has about 800,000 distinct CDR3 sequences; 35% to 50% are singletons. The specimen was blood. These receptors all come from an elderly man in good health. CDR3s include the opening cysteine and the closing phenylalanine or tryptophan. The D gene is left open where the match is weak. Clone size is stated in some rows and not others, as once, few, many or a class when expanded.

size,V,length,J,D,CDR3,DNA
-,TRBV5-1,16,TRBJ2-7,-,CASSLEGHGRSDEQYF,TGCGCCAGCAGCTTGGAGGGACACGGGAGAAGCGACGAGCAGTACTTC
few,TRBV20-1,12,TRBJ1-1,-,CSASGGGTEAFF,TGCAGTGCTAGTGGGGGGGGTACGGAAGCTTTCTTT
-,TRBV21-1,15,TRBJ2-3,-,CASSKGRGRTDTQYF,TGTGCCAGCAGCAAAGGACGAGGGCGCACAGATACGCAGTATTTT
-,TRBV28,14,TRBJ1-3,TRBD1,CASSGTGAGNTIYF,TGTGCCAGCAGCGGGACAGGGGCTGGAAACACCATATATTTT
few,TRBV5-1,16,TRBJ2-6,-,CASTLDGTAGANVLTF,TGCGCCAGCACACTGGATGGTACAGCAGGGGCCAACGTCCTGACTTTC
-,TRBV20-1,14,TRBJ2-1,TRBD1,CSAERQGEGDEQFF,TGCAGTGCAGAACGACAGGGGGAAGGCGATGAGCAGTTCTTC
few,TRBV20-1,13,TRBJ1-2,TRBD1,CSARQGERYGYTF,TGCAGTGCTCGGCAGGGGGAGCGTTATGGCTACACCTTC
few,TRBV6-2/TRBV6-3,14,TRBJ1-1,-,CASSYRGQYTEAFF,TGTGCCAGCAGTTACCGGGGCCAGTACACTGAAGCTTTCTTT
few,TRBV11-2,15,TRBJ2-7,-,CASSLDRRRGGEQYF,TGTGCCAGCAGCTTAGATAGGAGACGCGGAGGCGAGCAGTACTTC
-,TRBV28,14,TRBJ2-5,-,CASSQNLNQETQYF,TGTGCCAGCAGCCAGAACCTTAACCAAGAGACCCAGTACTTC
many,TRBV28,16,TRBJ2-1,TRBD1,CASSTLRDRGRNEQFF,TGTGCCAGCAGTACCCTTAGGGACAGGGGGCGGAATGAGCAGTTCTTC
-,TRBV11-2,15,TRBJ2-5,-,CASSSPFYSQETQYF,TGTGCCAGCAGCTCCCCTTTTTACTCTCAAGAGACCCAGTACTTC
-,TRBV20-1,17,TRBJ2-7,TRBD2,CSAQDRTSGGAGNEQYF,TGCAGTGCTCAGGACAGGACTAGCGGGGGGGCGGGGAATGAGCAGTACTTC
-,TRBV12-3/TRBV12-4,14,TRBJ2-7,TRBD1,CASSPWGTEYEQYF,TGTGCCAGCAGTCCTTGGGGGACAGAATACGAGCAGTACTTC
-,TRBV7-8,17,TRBJ2-3,TRBD2,CASSLPGLAGSGDTQYF,TGTGCCAGCAGCTTACCGGGACTAGCGGGAAGCGGAGATACGCAGTATTTT
-,TRBV5-1,16,TRBJ2-2,-,CASSLEGVKNTGELFF,TGCGCCAGCAGCTTGGAAGGGGTGAAGAACACCGGGGAGCTGTTTTTT
-,TRBV20-1,15,TRBJ2-3,-,CSAMDQRISTDTQYF,TGCAGTGCTATGGACCAGCGGATTAGCACAGATACGCAGTATTTT
-,TRBV4-3,18,TRBJ2-6,TRBD1,CASSQEPRTGSGANVLTF,TGCGCCAGCAGCCAAGAGCCCAGGACAGGCTCTGGGGCCAACGTCCTGACTTTC
few,TRBV10-3,13,TRBJ2-7,-,CAIRTIGIYEQYF,TGTGCCATCAGAACGATAGGCATATACGAGCAGTACTTC
once,TRBV20-1,14,TRBJ2-2,-,CSASGTFNTGELFF,TGCAGTGCTAGCGGGACGTTTAACACCGGGGAGCTGTTTTTT
-,TRBV28,14,TRBJ2-7,-,CASKGGGRYYEQYF,TGTGCCAGCAAAGGGGGAGGGCGCTACTACGAGCAGTACTTC
-,TRBV12-3/TRBV12-4,16,TRBJ2-3,TRBD2,CACSFAAGGSPDTQYF,TGTGCCTGCAGTTTTGCGGCGGGAGGGAGCCCAGATACGCAGTATTTT
-,TRBV28,14,TRBJ2-1,-,CATNLGLAPDEQFF,TGTGCCACCAACTTGGGACTCGCCCCCGATGAGCAGTTCTTC
-,TRBV29-1,12,TRBJ1-2,-,CSVERDTRFNTF,TGCAGCGTTGAAAGGGACACCCGCTTTAACACCTTC
-,TRBV4-2,13,TRBJ2-7,-,CVSSLQQDYEQYF,TGTGTCAGCAGCCTCCAACAGGACTACGAGCAGTACTTC
many,TRBV7-2,16,TRBJ2-3,TRBD2,CASSPASGISTDTQYF,TGTGCCAGCAGCCCTGCTAGCGGGATTAGCACAGATACGCAGTATTTT
few,TRBV5-5,15,TRBJ2-3,TRBD2,CASSSRTSVTDTQYF,TGTGCCAGCAGCTCTCGGACTAGCGTCACAGATACGCAGTATTTT
-,TRBV5-4,16,TRBJ2-1,-,CASSLGSGVEVNEQFF,TGTGCCAGCAGCCTCGGGTCGGGAGTAGAAGTCAATGAGCAGTTCTTC
few,TRBV20-1,15,TRBJ2-3,TRBD2,CSAREASGRMNTQYF,TGCAGTGCTAGAGAGGCTAGCGGGAGGATGAATACGCAGTATTTT
few,TRBV25-1,17,TRBJ2-1,-,CASSEYLGGAGGNEQFF,TGTGCCAGCAGTGAATACCTAGGAGGGGCAGGGGGGAATGAGCAGTTCTTC
-,TRBV7-6,17,TRBJ1-3,-,CASSLRPGQTSGNTIYF,TGTGCCAGCAGCTTAAGGCCCGGACAGACCTCTGGAAACACCATATATTTT
-,TRBV5-1,12,TRBJ2-3,-,CASSRQTDTQYF,TGCGCCAGCAGCAGACAGACAGATACGCAGTATTTT
-,TRBV12-3/TRBV12-4,18,TRBJ2-1,TRBD2,CASSAKGAGLADYNEQFF,TGTGCCAGCAGTGCGAAAGGGGCTGGACTAGCGGACTACAATGAGCAGTTCTTC
few,TRBV29-1,14,TRBJ1-4,-,CSVAQGATNEKLFF,TGCAGCGTTGCCCAGGGTGCAACTAATGAAAAACTGTTTTTT
few,TRBV7-6,15,TRBJ2-1,-,CASSWLARRGNEQFF,TGTGCCAGCAGCTGGCTGGCACGGAGGGGGAATGAGCAGTTCTTC
many,TRBV5-1,13,TRBJ2-5,-,CASGYRVGETQYF,TGCGCCAGCGGATACAGGGTCGGGGAGACCCAGTACTTC
many,TRBV5-1,18,TRBJ2-7,TRBD1,CASSVDRVHTSPLDEQYF,TGCGCCAGCAGCGTCGACAGGGTTCATACCTCCCCTCTCGACGAGCAGTACTTC
once,TRBV20-1,19,TRBJ2-1,TRBD2,CSARAPASGRGSFYNEQFF,TGCAGTGCTAGAGCCCCGGCTAGCGGGAGAGGGAGTTTCTACAATGAGCAGTTCTTC